The 9 T cell receptor beta chains in this list originate from one sample, sequenced in a study of OX40 agonist ivuxolimab in advanced cancers. Method: immunoSEQ multiplex PCR; TCRdb's copy keeps in-frame clones and lacks some. The sample lists around 51,000 clones, 88% occurring once. Material: CD4+ or CD8+ T cells sorted from blood, obtained in a trial of the OX40 agonist ivuxolimab. The receptors shown here come from an adult with an advanced solid tumor such as melanoma, head and neck, liver or kidney cancer.

The chain recombines TRBV19 with TRBJ2-3, with 9 bases identical to TRBD1. The V gene's germline CDR1 is LNHDA and CDR2 SQIVND (reference sequence). V shed 5 bases and J 1 base; nucleotides not matched to a gene: 7. The CDR3 covers 16 residues. The CDR3 reads CASSLGQGSGTDTQYF. CDR3 in DNA: TGTGCCAGTAGTCTTGGACAGGGGTCGGGCACAGATACGCAGTATTTT.

V gene TRBV5-8 combines with J gene TRBJ2-3; D is unresolved. Germline V gene lookup returns CDR1 SGHTS and CDR2 YDEGEE. This CDR3 spans 13 amino acids. Deletions cut 4 bases from V and 3 bases from J, with 9 bases between. The CDR3 DNA sequence: TGTGCCAGCAGCCTCTGGGAAACAGATACGCAGTATTTT. Protein product: CASSLWETDTQYF.

V is TRBV2 and J is TRBJ1-1, with D perhaps TRBD1 (6 bases). CDR3 length: 16 residues. Germline CDR1 is SNHLY and CDR2 is FYNNEI. Trimming took 1 base from V and 0 from J, leaving 12 bases between them. The CDR3 DNA reads as TGTGCCAGCAGTGAAGTGGCAGGGGTGATGAACACTGAAGCTTTCTTT. It encodes CASSEVAGVMNTEAFF.

The chain employs TRBV19 and TRBJ1-1; 12 bases fit TRBD1. The CDR3 runs 13 residues. Germline trimming cut 10 bases from V and 6 bases from J; bases unmatched to any gene: 6. The germline V gene has CDR1 LNHDA and CDR2 SQIVND (reference sequence). The CDR3 spells CATKGQGASEAFF. CDR3 in DNA: TGTGCCACCAAGGGACAGGGGGCTTCTGAAGCTTTCTTT.

This chain connects TRBV6-5 to TRBJ1-4, with a weak D call TRBD1 (6 bases). There are 14 residues in the CDR3. Trimming cost V 3 bases and J 11 bases, with 16 bases left between them. Germline lookup yields CDR1 MNHEY and CDR2 SVGAGI. In nucleotides, the CDR3 is TGTGCCAGCAGTTATGGAAGGGGGTATGCCAAACTGTTTTTT. It codes for CASSYGRGYAKLFF.

The chain joins TRBV19 to TRBJ1-5; D gene uncertain. The CDR3 spans 14 residues. The V gene's germline CDR1 is LNHDA and CDR2 SQIVND (reference sequence). Trimming took off 6 bases at V and 1 base at J, with 10 bases between the two ends. CDR3 loop: CASRVTQSNQPQHF. As DNA, the CDR3 is TGTGCCAGTAGAGTTACCCAGAGCAATCAGCCCCAGCATTTT.

This chain joins TRBV18 and TRBJ1-3; D is ambiguous. This CDR3 has 15 residues. Germline V gene lookup returns CDR1 KGHSH and CDR2 LQKENI. V shed 3 bases and J shed 4 bases, with 13 bases lying between them. The CDR3 region has the DNA TGTGCCAGCTCACCCATCTCACAATCAGGAAACACCATATATTTT. It codes for CASSPISQSGNTIYF.

The rearrangement joins TRBV6-5 to TRBJ2-1; D may match TRBD1 or TRBD2 (6 bases each). CDR3 size: 15 residues. From germline, CDR1 is MNHEY and CDR2 SVGAGI. Trimming stripped 4 bases from V and 4 bases from J, with 14 bases between. CDR3 amino acids: CASSFLGGRYNEQFF. DNA for the CDR3: TGTGCCAGCAGTTTCCTTGGGGGGCGATACAATGAGCAGTTCTTC.

J is TRBJ1-6 and V is TRBV6-1; no firm D call. The CDR3 contains 15 residues. V lost 1 base to trimming and J lost 7 bases, with 11 bases between them. Per the germline V gene, CDR1 is MNHNS and CDR2 is SASEGT. The CDR3 coding sequence is TGTGCCAGCAGTGAAGTGCGGTTAGGAAATTCACCCCTCCACTTT. Residues: CASSEVRLGNSPLHF.